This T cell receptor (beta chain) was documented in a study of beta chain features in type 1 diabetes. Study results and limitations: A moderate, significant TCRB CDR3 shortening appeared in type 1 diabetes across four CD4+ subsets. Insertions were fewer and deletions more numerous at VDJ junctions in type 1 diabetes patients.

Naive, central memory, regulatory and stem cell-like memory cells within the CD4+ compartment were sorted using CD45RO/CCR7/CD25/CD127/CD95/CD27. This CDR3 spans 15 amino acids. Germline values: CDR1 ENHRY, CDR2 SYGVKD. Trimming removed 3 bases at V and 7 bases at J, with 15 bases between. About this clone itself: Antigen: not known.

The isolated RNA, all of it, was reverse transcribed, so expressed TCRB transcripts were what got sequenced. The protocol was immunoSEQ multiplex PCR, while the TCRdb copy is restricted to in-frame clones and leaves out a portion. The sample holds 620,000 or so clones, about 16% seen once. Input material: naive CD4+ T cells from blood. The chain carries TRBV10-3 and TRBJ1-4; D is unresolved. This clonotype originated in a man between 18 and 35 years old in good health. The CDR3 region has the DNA TGTGCCATCAGTGATGGTGGCTCGGCGGGTGAAAAACTGTTTTTT. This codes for CAISDGGSAGEKLFF.